The 5 T cell receptor beta chains below all came from one sample that was sequenced in a study of blood T cell repertoires in COVID-19 (dated by TCRdb to 2018 to 2021). Receptor libraries were prepared by the immunoSEQ multiplex PCR assay. The clones in this table, taken by TCRdb from immuneACCESS, are in-frame only. Not every clone is retained; where verified, under half of the shortfall comes from an unresolved V gene, and the cause of the rest is unknown. This sample gives 250,000 or so clones in total; just under 90% of them show up just once. The ten largest clones add up to less than 0.9% of the sample. Sequencing used PBMCs or T cells enriched from blood (not recorded which). These receptors were taken from a man in his fifties or sixties who had been exposed to COVID-19.

The V and J genes are TRBV29-1 and TRBJ1-2; 7 bases align to TRBD1. The CDR3 length is 14 residues. Losses at the gene ends were 7 bases for V and 4 bases for J; bases not matched to a gene: 12. Per the germline V gene, CDR1 is SQVTM and CDR2 is ANQGSEA. The CDR3 sequence is CSAFEVGTAYGYTF. The DNA for the CDR3 is TGCAGCGCGTTCGAGGTCGGGACAGCCTATGGCTACACCTTC.

As for this clone: Different DNA sequences within this sample yield the same CDR3. The chain combines TRBV7-3 with TRBJ1-3; D perhaps matches TRBD1 (5 bases). Germline loops: CDR1 SGHTA, CDR2 FQGTGA. V was pared by 5 bases and J by 7 bases, with 12 bases between. The CDR3 extends over 13 amino acids. As DNA, the CDR3 is TGTGCCAGCAGCCCGACGGGGGGGAACACCATATATTTT. It yields the protein CASSPTGGNTIYF.

The chain carries TRBV19 and TRBJ2-7, with 8 nucleotides matching TRBD2. The CDR3 runs to 13 residues. The ends lost 6 bases at V and 5 bases at J; junction bases unmatched: 6. Germline values: CDR1 LNHDA, CDR2 SQIVND (reference sequence). The CDR3 is CASRSSGSHEQYV. For the CDR3, the DNA is TGTGCCAGTAGATCAAGCGGGAGCCACGAGCAGTACGTC.

The chain combines TRBV15 with TRBJ2-3, with a possible D match to TRBD1 (5 bases). With 4 bases removed from V and 2 bases from J, the gap between germline ends came to 13 bases. This CDR3 has 15 residues. Germline V CDR1 and CDR2: LNHNV, YYDKDF (reference sequence). This CDR3 is CATSMVGHNTDTQYF. CDR3 sequence (DNA): TGTGCCACCAGCATGGTGGGGCATAACACAGATACGCAGTATTTT.

V and J are TRBV2 and TRBJ1-2, with D maybe TRBD1 (6 bases). The CDR3 covers 14 residues. CDR1 and CDR2 from the germline V gene are SNHLY and FYNNEI. V shed 4 bases and J shed 7 bases, with 16 bases lying between them. In DNA, the CDR3 is TGTGCCAGCAGTGTGGGACCTACAGGGTTTGGCTACACCTTC. It codes for CASSVGPTGFGYTF.